These 22 T cell receptor beta chains share one sample of origin, sequenced in a study of blood T cell repertoires in COVID-19. Using immunoSEQ multiplex PCR, the repertoire was profiled, and TCRdb retains in-frame clones only, with some absent. The sample holds about 190,000 clones, roughly 78% seen once. Input material: peripheral blood. Receptors were obtained from a woman older than 75 with active or convalescent COVID-19.

This chain links TRBV18 with TRBJ2-7, with D uncertain. The V and J ends lost 6 bases and 2 bases respectively, with 8 bases between them. Germline loops: CDR1 KGHSH, CDR2 LQKENI. The CDR3 consists of 12 residues. CDR3 nucleotides: TGTGCCAGCTCGTCTTCTACCTACGAGCAGTACTTC. The encoded protein is CASSSSTYEQYF.

The V and J genes are TRBV19 and TRBJ1-5, with 9 bases lining up with TRBD1. This CDR3 has 17 amino acids. CDR1 and CDR2 (germline): LNHDA, SQIVND (reference sequence). V shed 3 bases, J shed 3 bases, and the junction held 9 bases outside the gene matches. The CDR3 DNA is TGTGCCAGTAGTATCTTTTCAGGACAGGGGTTCAATCAGCCCCAGCATTTT. Its translation is CASSIFSGQGFNQPQHF.

The V call is TRBV21-1, the J call TRBJ2-7; TRBD1, the table's D call, lacks a check against the DNA. TRBV21-1 is a recognized pseudogene. This CDR3 region has 15 residues. Written as DNA, the CDR3 is TGTGCCAGCAGCAAACCGCCCCGGGACAGCTACGAGCAGTACTTC. Translated, it gives CASSKPPRDSYEQYF.

The genes are TRBV7-8 and TRBJ1-3; no clear D. V was pared by 2 bases and J by 0 bases, with 8 bases between. The CDR3 sequence is 15 residues long. From germline, CDR1 is SGHVS and CDR2 FQNEAQ. Here the CDR3 DNA reads TGTGCCAGCAGCTTACTTCAGGTCTCTGGAAACACCATATATTTT. Encoded protein: CASSLLQVSGNTIYF.

The rearrangement links TRBV12-3 or TRBV12-4 to TRBJ1-2, with D hard to call. The CDR3 totals 13 residues. The V gene lost 4 bases and the J gene lost 7 bases, with 13 bases spanning the gap. In DNA, the CDR3 is TGTGCCAGCAGTTGGGGAGGCTTAGGTGGCTACACCTTC. Its protein product is CASSWGGLGGYTF.

This chain connects TRBV5-4 to TRBJ2-5; D might be TRBD2 (5 bases). CDR1 and CDR2 (germline): SGHNT, YYREEE (reference sequence). V was shortened by 0 bases and J by 4 bases, with 10 bases between the two germline ends. This CDR3 is built from 14 residues. The CDR3 loop reads CASSLDVAGETQYF. CDR3 bases: TGTGCCAGCAGCTTGGATGTGGCGGGAGAGACCCAGTACTTC.

The chain has TRBV4-2 and TRBJ1-2, with D perhaps matching TRBD1 (5 bases). V lost 4 bases and J lost 3, with 12 bases in between. The CDR3 consists of 14 residues. CDR1 is LGHNA and CDR2 is YNFKEQ in the germline V gene. The CDR3 DNA sequence: TGTGCCAGCAGCCCGTGGGGGAGGGACTATGGCTACACCTTC. This translates into CASSPWGRDYGYTF.

The V and J genes are TRBV5-1 and TRBJ1-4, with TRBD1 matching 11 bases. Losses at the gene ends were 2 bases for V and 1 base for J; bases not matched to a gene: 1. Germline lookup yields CDR1 SGHRS and CDR2 YFSETQ. The CDR3 is 16 amino acids. The CDR3 region is CASSFGTGGTNEKLFF. In DNA, the CDR3 is TGCGCCAGCAGCTTCGGGACAGGGGGAACTAATGAAAAACTGTTTTTT.

The chain joins TRBV11-3 to TRBJ2-1, with TRBD2 matching over 12 bases. The V gene's germline CDR1 is SGHNT and CDR2 YENEEA. Germline trimming cut 4 bases from V and 5 bases from J; bases unmatched to any gene: 6. The CDR3 runs 16 residues. Here the CDR3 reads CASSSLAGGPHNEQFF. The CDR3 DNA sequence: TGTGCCAGCAGCTCTCTAGCGGGGGGGCCTCACAATGAGCAGTTCTTC.

V gene TRBV6-2 or TRBV6-3 combines with J gene TRBJ1-1; no firm D call. The CDR3 spans 12 residues. Per germline, CDR1 MNHEY and CDR2 SVGEGT. V dropped 5 bases and J dropped 11 bases, with 15 bases sitting between them. In DNA, the CDR3 is TGTGCCAGCAGTATCGGGAGGGTTGAGGCTTTCTTT. It encodes CASSIGRVEAFF.

The gene calls are TRBV1 and TRBJ1-5. TRBV1 is given as a pseudogene. The CDR3 sequence is 15 residues long. CDR3 in amino acids: CTSSQDLRVNQPQHF. In nucleotides, the CDR3 is TGCACCAGCAGCCAAGATTTGAGGGTTAATCAGCCCCAGCATTTT.

The chain couples TRBV20-1 to TRBJ2-1, with 12 bases identical to TRBD2. J was trimmed by 10 bases and V by 3 bases; bases with no gene match: 13. The CDR3 runs to 16 residues. CDR1 and CDR2 (germline): DFQATT, SNEGSKA (reference sequence). The CDR3: CSASDFLAGGPGEQFF. In nucleotides, the CDR3 is TGCAGTGCTAGTGACTTTCTAGCGGGGGGGCCCGGCGAGCAGTTCTTC.

This clone has just a few counts. The rearrangement joins TRBV5-5 to TRBJ1-2, with 9 bases matching TRBD1. Germline V gene lookup returns CDR1 SGHKS and CDR2 YYEKEE (reference sequence). CDR3 length: 13 amino acids. V dropped 1 base and J dropped 8; count of bases not matched to a gene: 3. The CDR3 coding sequence is TGTGCCAGCAGCTTGCGGACAGGGGAAGGCTACACCTTC. Its protein product is CASSLRTGEGYTF. The full variable domain, completed using reference TRBV5-5 and TRBJ1-2, is DAGVTQSPTHLIKTRGQQVTLRCSPISGHKSVSWYQQVLGQGPQFIFQYYEKEERGRGNFPDRFSARQFPNYSSELNVNALLLGDSALYLCASSLRTGEGYTFGSGTRLTVV.

The V gene is TRBV29-1, the J gene TRBJ1-1; tentatively, D is TRBD1 (5 bases). Trimming left V 8 bases short and J 6 bases short, with 16 bases between. The germline gives CDR1 SQVTM, CDR2 ANQGSEA. The length of the CDR3 is 12 residues. In DNA form, the CDR3 reads TGCAGCTTCCGGACACAAAAAGCTGAAGCTTTCTTT. Encoded protein: CSFRTQKAEAFF.

This rearrangement joins TRBV6-1 to TRBJ1-4; D ambiguous. The V gene's germline CDR1 is MNHNS and CDR2 SASEGT. The CDR3 runs to 14 residues. Trimming pared 2 bases from V and 3 bases from J, leaving 7 bases between. The DNA of the CDR3 is TGTGCCAGCAGTGAAACAGAATCTAATGAAAAACTGTTTTTT. Translated: CASSETESNEKLFF.

This chain connects TRBV4-1 to TRBJ2-1, with 7 bases lining up with TRBD2. CDR1 is MGHRA, CDR2 YSYEKL, per germline. The CDR3 consists of 17 residues. V trimming: 0 bases; J trimming: 4 bases; junction bases outside the gene matches: 9. The CDR3 nucleotides read TGCGCCAGCAGCCAAGATGCCGCATCGGGGGGTTACAATGAGCAGTTCTTC. Translating gives CASSQDAASGGYNEQFF.

The chain couples TRBV28 to TRBJ1-4, with 7 positions matching TRBD1. Germline loops: CDR1 MDHEN, CDR2 SYDVKM. This CDR3 has 15 residues. Trimming took 0 bases from V and 8 from J; bases not matched to a gene: 6. The CDR3 DNA reads TGTGCCAGCAGTTTATGGTCGCAGGGGGAGGAAAAACTGTTTTTT. Translated: CASSLWSQGEEKLFF. Variable domain in full (rest from reference TRBV28 and TRBJ1-4): DVKVTQSSRYLVKRTGEKVFLECVQDMDHENMFWYRQDPGLGLRLIYFSYDVKMKEKGDIPEGYSVSREKKERFSLILESASTNQTSMYLCASSLWSQGEEKLFFGSGTQLSVL.

The chain recombines TRBV27 with TRBJ1-1; tentatively, D is TRBD1 (6 bases). Germline V gene data show CDR1 as MNHEY and CDR2 as SMNVEV (reference sequence). The CDR3 covers 14 residues. V was cut by 5 bases and J by 0 bases, with 10 bases left in between. The chain's CDR3 is CASSVQGMNTEAFF. The CDR3 region has the DNA TGTGCCAGCAGTGTACAGGGAATGAACACTGAAGCTTTCTTT.

The gene calls are TRBV4-2 and TRBJ1-3; 7 nucleotides align to TRBD1. V was clipped by 0 bases and J by 3 bases; unmatched bases: 5. Germline V lookup: CDR1 LGHNA, CDR2 YNFKEQ. CDR3 length equals 16 residues. CDR3 protein: CASSQDGQAYGNTIYF. The CDR3 nucleotides are TGTGCCAGCAGCCAAGATGGACAGGCGTATGGAAACACCATATATTTT.

The rearrangement joins TRBV7-2 to TRBJ1-4; 10 bases agree with TRBD1. Germline CDR1 and CDR2: SGHTA and FQGNSA. The CDR3 length is 15 residues. With 5 bases clipped from V and 6 bases from J, the junction kept 6 bases outside the gene matches. CDR3 sequence (DNA): TGTGCCAGCAGCCATCGGACAGGGGGGGATGAAAAACTGTTTTTT. This gives the protein CASSHRTGGDEKLFF.

The sample holds many counts of this clone. This chain connects TRBV3-1 (or the pseudogene TRBV3-2) to TRBJ1-2, with D tentatively TRBD1 (5 bases). The germline V and J ends were trimmed by 5 bases and 2 bases, with 12 bases remaining between them. Germline CDR1 is LGHDT and CDR2 is YNNKEL (reference sequence). This CDR3 region has 14 residues. CDR3: CASSYQGKNYGYTF. CDR3 nucleotides: TGTGCCAGCAGCTACCAGGGAAAAAACTATGGCTACACCTTC.

This sequence joins TRBV20-1 and TRBJ1-5; the D gene is possibly TRBD1 (6 bases). Germline V CDR1 and CDR2: DFQATT, SNEGSKA (reference sequence). The CDR3 runs to 16 residues. V lost 3 bases and J 4 bases, leaving 19 bases between the germline ends. The CDR3 bases are TGCAGTGCTAGTTCCGGCAGGGGCGCTGGGAATCAGCCCCAGCATTTT. Its protein product is CSASSGRGAGNQPQHF.